The clone carrying this T cell receptor beta chain was detected a few times. Its target is unknown. MiXCR, applied by TCRdb to the reads, yields one record per CDR3 protein. The table has about 340,000 distinct CDR3 sequences, almost 30% seen once. The record originates from a study of T cell repertoires in cytomegalovirus infection. Turning to the study itself: Epitope selection comprised recently identified HLA-C-restricted CMV epitopes and well-studied HLA-B-restricted CMV epitopes. A matching HLA type, together with CMV infection, was signaled by public TCR beta signatures.

Broader study findings: The cumulative frequency of public TCR beta families identified carriers of CMV plus the relevant HLA.

V was clipped by 8 bases and J by 1 base, with 18 bases between them. There are 15 residues in the CDR3. CDR1 is MNHNY, CDR2 SVGAGI, per germline (reference sequence). This sample comprised cultured PBMCs, obtained from culture after CMV antigen stimulation. This clonotype was sampled from a human donor in good health (CMV status not recorded). Some clones in this sample may be carry-over from other donors' samples. J is TRBJ2-7 and V is TRBV6-6; D possibly corresponds to TRBD1 (6 bases). In DNA form, the CDR3 reads TGTGCCAGCGGACTCGGACAGCCTGAATCCTACGAGCAGTACTTC. It yields the protein CASGLGQPESYEQYF.